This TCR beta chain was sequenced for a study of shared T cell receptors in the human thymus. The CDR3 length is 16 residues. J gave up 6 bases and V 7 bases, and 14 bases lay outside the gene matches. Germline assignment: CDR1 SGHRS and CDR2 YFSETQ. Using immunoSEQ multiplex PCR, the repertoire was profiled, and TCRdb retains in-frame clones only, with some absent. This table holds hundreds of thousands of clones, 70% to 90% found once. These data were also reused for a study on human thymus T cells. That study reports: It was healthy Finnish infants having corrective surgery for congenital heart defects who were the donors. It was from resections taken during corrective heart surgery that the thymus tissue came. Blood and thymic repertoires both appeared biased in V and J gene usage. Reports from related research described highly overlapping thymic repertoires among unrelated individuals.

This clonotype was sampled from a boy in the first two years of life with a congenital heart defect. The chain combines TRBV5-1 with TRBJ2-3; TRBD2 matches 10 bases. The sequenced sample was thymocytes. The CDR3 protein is CASYLSSGSGEDTQYF. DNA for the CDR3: TGCGCCAGCTACCTATCTAGCGGGAGTGGAGAGGATACGCAGTATTTT.